Shown below are 21 T cell receptor beta chains from a single sample sequenced in a study of Ad26.COV2.S vaccination and SARS-CoV-2 variants. Treatment in this sample: some 19 received Ad26.COV2.S at low or high dose, single or two shots; roughly 5 received placebo; per-sample allocation not given. Sampling happened 63 days after the first vaccine or placebo injection. Clones were sequenced by immunoSEQ multiplex PCR, and TCRdb holds only the in-frame ones, with some missing. The sample includes more than 250,000 clones, about 87% seen only once; the top ten take approximately 3.4%. The specimen was peripheral blood, collected in a trial of Ad26.COV2.S vaccine versus placebo. Receptor source: a person between 18 and 65 years old who received the Ad26.COV2.S COVID-19 vaccine or a placebo.

The chain links TRBV5-1 to TRBJ2-7, with D possibly TRBD1 on 6 matching bases. Germline V lookup: CDR1 SGHRS, CDR2 YFSETQ. Trimming cost V 0 bases and J 5 bases, with 18 bases left between them. The CDR3 has 16 residues. DNA of the CDR3: TGCGCCAGCAGCTTGGCCCCCACGCAGGGGTTCGACGAGCAGTACTTC. Amino acid sequence: CASSLAPTQGFDEQYF.

This clone was counted a single time. V usage is TRBV2 and J usage is TRBJ2-2; 8 nucleotides align to TRBD1. V lost 7 bases to trimming and J lost 1 base; unmatched junction nucleotides: 5. Looked up from germline, CDR1 is SNHLY and CDR2 is FYNNEI. This CDR3 contains 15 residues. The CDR3 DNA follows: TGTGCCAGCACCCGGGACAGGTTGAACACCGGGGAGCTGTTTTTT. This encodes CASTRDRLNTGELFF. The full variable domain, with the rest looked up from reference TRBV2 and TRBJ2-2, is EPEVTQTPSHQVTQMGQEVILRCVPISNHLYFYWYRQILGQKVEFLVSFYNNEISEKSEIFDDQFSVERPDGSNFTLKIRSTKLEDSAMYFCASTRDRLNTGELFFGEGSRLTVL.

This chain uses TRBV7-2 with TRBJ2-7, with 9 bases aligning to TRBD1. This CDR3 contains 14 residues. Germline CDR1 SGHTA, CDR2 FQGNSA. J gave up 5 bases and V 2 bases, and 4 bases lay outside the gene matches. The CDR3 protein is CASSLFDRGNEQYF. CDR3 nucleotide sequence: TGTGCCAGCAGCTTATTCGACAGGGGGAACGAGCAGTACTTC. Full variable domain (outside the CDR3, taken from reference TRBV7-2 and TRBJ2-7): GAGVSQSPSNKVTEKGKDVELRCDPISGHTALYWYRQSLGQGLEFLIYFQGNSAPDKSGLPSDRFSAERTGGSVSTLTIQRTQQEDSAVYLCASSLFDRGNEQYFGPGTRLTVT.

The chain has TRBV5-1 and TRBJ2-3; weak D call: TRBD1 (6 bases). CDR3 length: 17 residues. V dropped 2 bases and J dropped 6 bases, with 22 bases sitting between them. Germline V lookup: CDR1 SGHRS, CDR2 YFSETQ. The CDR3 spells CASSLNPTGPLRDTQYF. CDR3 nucleotides: TGCGCCAGCAGCTTAAATCCGACAGGCCCATTGAGGGATACGCAGTATTTT.

The CDR3 sequence: CASSSVEGIRFNYEQYF. Written as DNA, the CDR3 is TGTGCCAGCAGCTCCGTGGAAGGGATCAGGTTCAACTACGAGCAGTACTTC. This chain connects TRBV5-8 to TRBJ2-7, with unresolved D. Trimming removed 3 bases at V and 3 bases at J, with 22 bases between. Germline values: CDR1 SGHTS, CDR2 YDEGEE. The length of the CDR3 is 17 residues.

This clone was detected only a few times. The chain combines TRBV14 with TRBJ2-1; D may be TRBD2 (6 bases). The CDR3 covers 13 residues. Germline CDR1 reads SGHDN; CDR2 reads FVKESK. Trimming stripped 2 bases from V and 7 bases from J, with 9 bases between. CDR3 amino acids: CASSQSGPNEQFF. The CDR3 nucleotides are TGTGCCAGCAGCCAAAGCGGGCCGAATGAGCAGTTCTTC.

Turning to this clone: Other DNA sequences in this sample translate to the same CDR3. This rearrangement joins TRBV10-2 to TRBJ2-3; D remains unclear. The length of the CDR3 is 11 residues. CDR1 and CDR2 from the germline V gene are WSHSY and SAAADI. Trimming left V 8 bases short and J 3 bases short, with 6 bases between. The CDR3 reads CASGLTDTQYF. The CDR3 DNA follows: TGCGCCAGCGGGTTGACAGATACGCAGTATTTT.

Ten or more counts support this clone. This chain joins TRBV3-1 (or the pseudogene TRBV3-2) and TRBJ1-5; possible D gene TRBD1, 5 bases. Germline V lookup: CDR1 LGHDT, CDR2 YNNKEL (reference sequence). The V end was cut by 5 bases, the J end by 2 bases, with 13 bases between. The CDR3 runs to 15 residues. The CDR3 sequence: CASSWGRSGNQPQHF. CDR3 DNA: TGTGCCAGCAGCTGGGGACGGTCGGGCAATCAGCCCCAGCATTTT.

CDR3 residues: CAWQGSGNTIYF. The CDR3 DNA follows: TGTGCCTGGCAGGGGAGTGGAAACACCATATATTTT. The gene calls are TRBV30 and TRBJ1-3; D possibly corresponds to TRBD1 (6 bases). The V end lost 5 bases, the J end lost 3 bases, and 8 bases lay between the germline ends. Germline V CDR1 and CDR2: GTSNPN, SVGIG (reference sequence). The CDR3 extends over 12 amino acids. Complete variable domain (other parts from reference TRBV30 and TRBJ1-3): SQTIHQWPATLVQPVGSPLSLECTVEGTSNPNLYWYRQAAGRGLQLLFYSVGIGQISSEVPQNLSASRPQDRQFILSSKKLLLSDSGFYLCAWQGSGNTIYFGEGSWLTVV.

This rearrangement joins TRBV7-9 to TRBJ1-5; TRBD1 matches at 9 bases. This CDR3 region has 15 residues. V shed 0 bases and J 6 bases; nucleotides not matched to a gene: 3. Germline V CDR1 and CDR2: SEHNR, FQNEAQ (reference sequence). In DNA form, the CDR3 reads TGTGCCAGCAGCTTAGCACAGGGGGCGTTTCAGCCCCAGCATTTT. It translates to CASSLAQGAFQPQHF.

The V gene is TRBV3-1 (or the pseudogene TRBV3-2), the J gene TRBJ2-7; 7 bases match TRBD1. This CDR3 region has 13 residues. The J segment lost 3 bases and the V segment lost 4 bases, leaving 3 bases of the junction unmatched. Germline CDR1 is LGHDT and CDR2 is YNNKEL (reference sequence). The CDR3: CASSRQGVYEQYF. The CDR3 DNA reads as TGTGCCAGCAGCCGACAGGGCGTCTACGAGCAGTACTTC.

This chain uses TRBV4-2 with TRBJ2-2; 11 nucleotides line up with TRBD2. There are 16 residues in the CDR3. The germline CDR1 and CDR2 sequences are LGHNA and YNFKEQ. Unmatched junction bases numbered 9, after V lost 8 bases and J lost 4 bases. The CDR3 nucleotides are TGTGCCAGCGGACCAACTAGCGGGAGCCCCACCGGGGAGCTGTTTTTT. It yields the protein CASGPTSGSPTGELFF.

The chain uses TRBV5-6 and TRBJ1-1; D remains unclear. Between the trimmed V and J ends, which lost 0 bases and 7 bases, there was a span of 4 bases. CDR3 size: 11 residues. CDR1 and CDR2 from the germline V gene are SGHDT and YYEEEE. In nucleotides, the CDR3 is TGTGCCAGCAGCTTGGAGAATGAAGCTTTCTTT. This encodes CASSLENEAFF.

V usage is TRBV6-2 or TRBV6-3 and J usage is TRBJ2-7, with 13 bases matching TRBD2. The V gene's germline CDR1 is MNHEY and CDR2 SVGEGT. V shed 5 bases, J shed 6 bases, and the junction held 4 bases outside the gene matches. The CDR3 runs to 14 residues. CDR3: CASSQGLAGSEQYF. CDR3 nucleotides: TGTGCCAGCAGTCAGGGACTAGCGGGGAGCGAGCAGTACTTC.

The chain uses TRBV7-2 and TRBJ2-3; tentatively, D is TRBD2 (5 bases). The length of the CDR3 is 17 residues. V lost 1 base and J lost 6, with 20 bases in between. CDR1 SGHTA and CDR2 FQGNSA come from the germline V gene. This CDR3 reads CASSLVPPGVASDTQYF. The CDR3 region has the DNA TGTGCCAGCAGCTTAGTTCCCCCCGGGGTAGCAAGCGATACGCAGTATTTT.

The V gene is TRBV11-2, the J gene TRBJ2-5; 15 positions match TRBD2. CDR3 size: 17 residues. The germline CDR1 and CDR2 sequences are SGHAT and FQNNGV. Losses at the gene ends were 2 bases for V and 4 bases for J; bases not matched to a gene: 5. The CDR3 region is CASSLWTSGRGGETQYF. CDR3 sequence (DNA): TGTGCCAGCAGCTTATGGACTAGCGGGAGGGGGGGAGAGACCCAGTACTTC.

The rearrangement links TRBV18 to TRBJ2-7; TRBD1 or TRBD2 may be the D gene (5 bases each). The germline V and J ends were trimmed by 5 bases and 0 bases, with 17 bases remaining between them. Germline loops: CDR1 KGHSH, CDR2 LQKENI. CDR3 length: 16 residues. The CDR3 DNA follows: TGTGCCAGCTCATCCTCCGCCGGGGCGGTCTCCTACGAGCAGTACTTC. The encoded protein is CASSSSAGAVSYEQYF.

The genes are TRBV6-6 and TRBJ1-1, with a tentative D call TRBD1 (6 bases). The ends were cut back, 8 bases at V and 3 bases at J, with 13 bases in the middle. CDR1 is MNHNY, CDR2 SVGAGI, per germline (reference sequence). CDR3 length: 13 residues. For the CDR3, the DNA is TGTGCCAGCTCGAGGGGGTGGGACACTGAAGCTTTCTTT. It specifies CASSRGWDTEAFF.

The chain joins TRBV4-1 to TRBJ1-3; possible D gene TRBD1, 5 bases. The length of the CDR3 is 19 residues. Between the trimmed V and J ends, which lost 4 bases and 0 bases, there was a span of 22 bases. CDR1 is MGHRA, CDR2 YSYEKL, per germline. Here the CDR3 DNA reads TGCGCCAGCAGCCCGCAGGTGGTCCCGACAGCCAACTCTGGAAACACCATATATTTT. It specifies CASSPQVVPTANSGNTIYF.

J is TRBJ2-1 and V is TRBV29-1, with D perhaps matching TRBD1 (6 bases). CDR1 SQVTM and CDR2 ANQGSEA come from the germline V gene. The CDR3 extends over 13 amino acids. V was pared by 6 bases and J by 1 base, with 10 bases between. The CDR3: CSVAGQSYNEQFF. The DNA of the CDR3 is TGCAGCGTGGCCGGACAGTCCTACAATGAGCAGTTCTTC.

This clone was seen just once. This rearrangement joins TRBV13 to TRBJ2-1, with 15 bases that match TRBD2. Trimming cost V 5 bases and J 9 bases; bases outside gene matches: 8. This CDR3 spans 16 amino acids. CDR1 and CDR2 (germline): PRHDT, FYEKMQ (reference sequence). The CDR3 bases are TGTGCCAGCAGCCCAGGACTAGCGGGGGGGCAAGGTGAGCAGTTCTTC. It translates to CASSPGLAGGQGEQFF.